The sequence of this T cell receptor (beta chain) was determined in a study of cytomegalovirus exposure and HLA in healthy donors. Study findings and constraints: Under in vitro conditions, a few CMV-associated chains were confirmed as specific for CMV antigens. Among CMV-associated TCR beta chains, most appeared HLA-restricted in a later analysis. The study dropped some indistinguishable V segments, TRBV6-2 and TRBV6-3 among them.

These donors counted as nominally healthy when sampled, but unrecorded immune exposures were likely. Comments on this clone: Its antigen remains unknown.

Both 60 Vbeta primers and 13 Jbeta primers went into the PCR. Produced via immunoSEQ multiplex PCR; TCRdb's table is partial and in-frame only. The sample yields 170,000 or so clones, 70% to 85% seen once. Germline CDR1 KGHSH, CDR2 LQKENI. J gave up 7 bases and V 3 bases, and 10 bases lay outside the gene matches. The CDR3 extends over 15 amino acids. The chain employs TRBV18 and TRBJ1-1, with 8 bases lining up with TRBD1. Sequencing used PBMCs. The receptor was derived from a woman between 40 and 50 years old in good health and CMV-seronegative. CDR3 amino acids: CASSPLMTGAREAFF. For the CDR3, the DNA is TGTGCCAGCTCACCTCTAATGACAGGGGCACGTGAAGCTTTCTTT.